These T cell receptor beta chains were read from a single sample in a study of T-cell reconstitution after alpha-beta-depleted transplantation in children. TCRdb re-called the PCR reads through MiXCR, storing one row per CDR3 protein. Seen here are around 100,000 distinct CDR3 sequences, approximately 6% observed once, and the top ten hold 6.1%. The specimen comprised PBMCs, mostly from graft donor cells, sampled 60 days after TCRalphabeta/CD19-depleted stem cell transplant. Every receptor here comes from a female patient between 2 and 15 years old who had a stem cell transplant for Fanconi anemia, so the T cells may come from the graft donor. The CDR3 runs from the conserved cysteine through the conserved F or W. The D gene is left open where the match is weak. Only some rows state a clone size, as once, few, many or a class for expanded clones.

TRBV5-1	TRBJ2-1	TRBD2	many	TGCGCCAGCAGCCTTATCGGACTAGCGGGAGCAAATGAGCAGTTCTTC	CASSLIGLAGANEQFF
TRBV12-3/TRBV12-4	TRBJ1-2	-	-	TGTGCCAGCACACCCTCAGGGGTAGATACCTTC	CASTPSGVDTF
TRBV20-1	TRBJ1-2	-	-	TGCAGTGCTAGAGAGGGGGCAGGGGCCGGGTATGGCTACACCTTC	CSAREGAGAGYGYTF
TRBV3-1	TRBJ1-1	-	many	TGTGCCGTGGGCAGGCCTTACACTGAAGCTTTCTTT	CAVGRPYTEAFF
TRBV24-1	TRBJ2-1	-	many	TGTGCCACCAGTGATGATATTGGGGGGCAGTTCTTC	CATSDDIGGQFF
TRBV20-1	TRBJ2-5	-	many	TGCAGTACTCAGCGCGAGGGGACACCAGAGACCCAGTACTTC	CSTQREGTPETQYF
TRBV3-1	TRBJ1-1	-	-	TGTGCCAGCAGCCCAGAACACCGGGGGGGCGCTGAAGCTTTCTTT	CASSPEHRGGAEAFF
TRBV10-2	TRBJ1-2	-	many	TGCGCCAGCAGTGAGTTGAGGGAGGGAGGCTACACCTTC	CASSELREGGYTF
TRBV7-2	TRBJ2-7	TRBD2	many	TGTGCCAGCAGTCCCTCTACTGCGGGGGTCTACGAGCAGTACTTC	CASSPSTAGVYEQYF
TRBV19	TRBJ2-1	-	many	TGTGCCAGTAGCCCTGGGGAGAAGGTTCCGGTCAATGAGCAGTTCTTC	CASSPGEKVPVNEQFF
TRBV5-5	TRBJ2-2	-	-	TGTGCCAGCAGCTTGTCGGGTACATTCACCGGGGAGCTGTTTTTT	CASSLSGTFTGELFF
TRBV29-1	TRBJ1-2	TRBD1	-	TGCAGCGTTGACTCCTCACAGGGGATCTATGGCTACACCTTC	CSVDSSQGIYGYTF
TRBV27	TRBJ2-3	TRBD2	many	TGTGCCAGCAGTTGGCGGGGGGTAGCGGCAGATACGCAGTATTTT	CASSWRGVAADTQYF
TRBV18	TRBJ2-1	-	many	TGTGCCAGCTCACGCGCCCTGATGACAGGTCCCTACAATGAGCAGTTCTTC	CASSRALMTGPYNEQFF